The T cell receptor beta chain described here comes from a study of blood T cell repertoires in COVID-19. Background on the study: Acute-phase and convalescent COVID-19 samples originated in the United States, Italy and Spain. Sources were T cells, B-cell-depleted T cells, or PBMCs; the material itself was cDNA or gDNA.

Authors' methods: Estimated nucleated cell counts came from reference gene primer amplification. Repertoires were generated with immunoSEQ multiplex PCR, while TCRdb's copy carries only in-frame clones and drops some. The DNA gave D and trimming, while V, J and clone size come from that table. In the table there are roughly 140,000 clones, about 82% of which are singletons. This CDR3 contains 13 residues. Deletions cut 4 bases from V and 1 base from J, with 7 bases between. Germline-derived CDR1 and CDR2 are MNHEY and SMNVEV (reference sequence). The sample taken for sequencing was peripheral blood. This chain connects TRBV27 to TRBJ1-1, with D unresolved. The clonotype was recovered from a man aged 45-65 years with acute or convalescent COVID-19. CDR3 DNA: TGTGCCAGCAGTTACGAGAAGAACACTGAAGCTTTCTTT. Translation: CASSYEKNTEAFF.